This record covers a single TCR beta chain. Its target antigen remains unknown. The sample holds no much larger clone one base away, and base qualities are not on file. Whole blood was collected in K2EDTA tubes by collaborating institutions according to the institutions' own protocols. For TCRbeta analysis, collaborators shipped samples as frozen whole blood, isolated PBMCs, or DNA extracted from either of those sample types. The data are from a study of blood T cell repertoires in COVID-19 (TCRdb year 2020). A note on the overall study: Samples from collaborators originated in the United States, Italy and Spain and spanned both the acute and convalescent phases of COVID-19. Where available, HLA class I and class II types were obtained from metadata supplied by the sample provider rather than from assay-based typing. Nearly every sample came with metadata listing a de-identified subject ID, COVID-19 status, age in years and sex. The material from the prospective study consisted of cDNA or gDNA derived from T cells, B-cell-depleted T cells, or PBMCs. The repertoires were released in a freely available public database meant as a resource for research on the immune response to SARS-CoV-2. The samples were drawn from the first 160 participants of the ongoing ImmuneRACE study and from 950 to 1,500 subjects provided by 6 global collaborators. The dataset comprised deeply sampled blood TCRbeta repertoires from subjects exposed to, actively infected with, or recovered from COVID-19.

V is pared back by 6 bases and J by 0 bases, with 12 bases lying between the germline termini. Reading the germline V gene (reference sequence) gives CDR1 MNHEY and CDR2 SMNVEV. The CDR3 goes from the cysteine to the phenylalanine over 15 residues. This entry keeps only the CDR3 DNA: 45 bases, framed from base 1. The immunoSEQ Assay, a bias-controlled multiplex PCR, was used to amplify TCRbeta CDR3 regions from genomic DNA. For the original study's pipeline: The number of nucleated cells in each sample was estimated from the amplification of reference gene primers within the assay. To quantify the absolute abundance of each unique TCRbeta CDR3 rearrangement, sequence reads were collapsed and filtered. For each sample, productive Simpson clonality was calculated as the square root of Simpson's diversity index over productive rearrangements. TCRdb's version of the immuneACCESS table is confined to in-frame rearrangements and falls short of the full clone set. An unresolved V gene accounts for under half of the shortfall where checked; the remainder is of unknown origin. V and J calls and clone size are those listed in that table; D and trimming were worked out from the DNA. Here the sample has over 200,000 clones; more than 75% occur a single time. Roughly 2% of the sample lies in the top ten.

Overall study outcomes, separate from this receptor: The quantity of clinical and demographic metadata differed by source and by participant and was supplied without curation.

Sequenced: peripheral blood. The clonotype originates from a man in his forties with active or convalescent COVID-19. The chain was built from TRBV27 and TRBJ1-3; no D gene is confidently identified. The CDR3 protein: CASSNTVGSGNTIYF. The DNA is TGTGCCAGCAGCAATACAGTGGGCTCTGGAAACACCATATATTTT.